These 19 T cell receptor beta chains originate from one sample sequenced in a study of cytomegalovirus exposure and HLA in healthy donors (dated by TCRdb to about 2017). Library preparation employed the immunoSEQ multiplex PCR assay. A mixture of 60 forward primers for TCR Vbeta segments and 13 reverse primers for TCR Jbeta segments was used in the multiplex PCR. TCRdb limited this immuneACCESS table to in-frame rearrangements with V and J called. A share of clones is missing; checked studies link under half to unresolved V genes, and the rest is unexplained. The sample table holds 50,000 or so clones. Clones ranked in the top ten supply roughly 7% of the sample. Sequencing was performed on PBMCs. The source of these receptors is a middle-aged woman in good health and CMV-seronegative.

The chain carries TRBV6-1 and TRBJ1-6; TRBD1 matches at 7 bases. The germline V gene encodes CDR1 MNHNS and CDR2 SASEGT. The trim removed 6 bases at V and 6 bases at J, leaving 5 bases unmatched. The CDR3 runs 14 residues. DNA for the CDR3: TGTGCCAGCAGCCCCGGGACAGCTAATTCACCCCTCCACTTT. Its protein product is CASSPGTANSPLHF.

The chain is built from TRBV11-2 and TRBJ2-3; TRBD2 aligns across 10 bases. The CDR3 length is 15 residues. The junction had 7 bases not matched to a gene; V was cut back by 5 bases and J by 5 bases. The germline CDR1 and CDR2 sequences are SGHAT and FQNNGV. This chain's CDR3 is CASSRRGLAVDTQYF. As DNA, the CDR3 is TGTGCCAGCAGCCGCCGAGGACTAGCGGTAGATACGCAGTATTTT.

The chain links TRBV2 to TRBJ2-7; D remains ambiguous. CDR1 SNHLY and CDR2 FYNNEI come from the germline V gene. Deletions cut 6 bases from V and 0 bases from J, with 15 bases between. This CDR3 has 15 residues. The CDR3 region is CASSLTESTSYEQYF. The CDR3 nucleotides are TGTGCCAGCAGCCTGACTGAATCGACCTCCTACGAGCAGTACTTC.

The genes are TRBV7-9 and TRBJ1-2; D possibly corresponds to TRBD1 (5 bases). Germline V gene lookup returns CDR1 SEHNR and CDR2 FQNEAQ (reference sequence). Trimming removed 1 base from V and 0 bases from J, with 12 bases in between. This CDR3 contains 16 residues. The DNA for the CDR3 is TGTGCCAGCAGCTTAGTTTCAGGGATGTCTAACTATGGCTACACCTTC. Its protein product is CASSLVSGMSNYGYTF.

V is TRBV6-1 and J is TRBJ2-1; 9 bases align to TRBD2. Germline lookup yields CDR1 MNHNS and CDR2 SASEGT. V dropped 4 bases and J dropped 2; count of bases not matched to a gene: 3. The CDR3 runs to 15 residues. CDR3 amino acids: CASSGGLATYNEQFF. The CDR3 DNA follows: TGTGCCAGCAGTGGGGGACTAGCAACCTACAATGAGCAGTTCTTC.

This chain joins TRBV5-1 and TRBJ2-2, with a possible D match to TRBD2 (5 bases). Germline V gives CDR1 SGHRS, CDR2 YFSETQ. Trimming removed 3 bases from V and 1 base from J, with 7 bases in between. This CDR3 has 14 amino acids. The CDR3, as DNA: TGCGCCAGCAGCTGGAGCGGGAACACCGGGGAGCTGTTTTTT. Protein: CASSWSGNTGELFF. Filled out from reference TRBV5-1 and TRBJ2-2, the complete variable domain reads KAGVTQTPRYLIKTRGQQVTLSCSPISGHRSVSWYQQTPGQGLQFLFEYFSETQRNKGNFPGRFSGRQFSNSRSEMNVSTLELGDSALYLCASSWSGNTGELFFGEGSRLTVL.

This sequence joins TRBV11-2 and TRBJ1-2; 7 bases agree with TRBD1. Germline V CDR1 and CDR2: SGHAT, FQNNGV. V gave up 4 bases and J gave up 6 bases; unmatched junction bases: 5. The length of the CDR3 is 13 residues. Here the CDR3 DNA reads TGTGCCAGCAGCTCTTCTACAGGGGATGGCTACACCTTC. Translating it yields CASSSSTGDGYTF.

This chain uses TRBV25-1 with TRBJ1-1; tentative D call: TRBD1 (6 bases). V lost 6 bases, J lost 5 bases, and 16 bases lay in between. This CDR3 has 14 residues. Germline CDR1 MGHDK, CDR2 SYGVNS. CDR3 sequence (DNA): TGTGCCAGCAGCCGGGAGGGGGGAGGTACTGAAGCTTTCTTT. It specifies CASSREGGGTEAFF.

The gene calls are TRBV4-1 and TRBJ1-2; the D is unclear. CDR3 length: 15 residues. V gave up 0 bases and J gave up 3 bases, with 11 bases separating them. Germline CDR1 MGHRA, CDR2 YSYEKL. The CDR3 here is CASSQDQRLDYGYTF. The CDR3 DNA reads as TGCGCCAGCAGCCAAGATCAGCGCTTGGACTATGGCTACACCTTC.

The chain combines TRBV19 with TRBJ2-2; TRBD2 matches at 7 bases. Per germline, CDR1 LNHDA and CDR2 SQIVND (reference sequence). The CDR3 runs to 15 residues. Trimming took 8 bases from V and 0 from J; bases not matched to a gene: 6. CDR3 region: CASGFLAANTGELFF. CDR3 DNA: TGTGCCAGTGGTTTTCTAGCGGCGAACACCGGGGAGCTGTTTTTT.

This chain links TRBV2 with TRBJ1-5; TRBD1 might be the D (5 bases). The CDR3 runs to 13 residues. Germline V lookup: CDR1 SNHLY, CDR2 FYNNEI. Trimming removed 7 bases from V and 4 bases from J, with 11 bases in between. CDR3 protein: CASMVDTNQPQHF. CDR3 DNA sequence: TGTGCCAGCATGGTGGACACAAATCAGCCCCAGCATTTT.

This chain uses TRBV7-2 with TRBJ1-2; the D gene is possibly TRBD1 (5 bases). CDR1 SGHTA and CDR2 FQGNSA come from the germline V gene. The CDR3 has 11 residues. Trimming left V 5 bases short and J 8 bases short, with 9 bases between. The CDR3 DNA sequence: TGTGCCAGCAGCCCCAGGGTGGGCTACACCTTC. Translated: CASSPRVGYTF. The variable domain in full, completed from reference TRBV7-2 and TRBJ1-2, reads GAGVSQSPSNKVTEKGKDVELRCDPISGHTALYWYRQSLGQGLEFLIYFQGNSAPDKSGLPSDRFSAERTGGSVSTLTIQRTQQEDSAVYLCASSPRVGYTFGSGTRLTVV.

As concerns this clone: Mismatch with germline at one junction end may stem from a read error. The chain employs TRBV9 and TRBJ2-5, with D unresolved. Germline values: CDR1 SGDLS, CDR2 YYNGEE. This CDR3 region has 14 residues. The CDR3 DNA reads TGTGCCAGCAGCGTAGCTTTAGGCGAGGAGACCCAATACTTC. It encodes CASSVALGEETQYF.

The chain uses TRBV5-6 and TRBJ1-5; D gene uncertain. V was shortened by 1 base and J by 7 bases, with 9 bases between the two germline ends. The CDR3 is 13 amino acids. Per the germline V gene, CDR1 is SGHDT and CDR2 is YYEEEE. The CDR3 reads CASSLSPRQPQHF. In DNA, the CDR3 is TGTGCCAGCAGCTTGAGTCCCCGGCAGCCCCAGCATTTT.

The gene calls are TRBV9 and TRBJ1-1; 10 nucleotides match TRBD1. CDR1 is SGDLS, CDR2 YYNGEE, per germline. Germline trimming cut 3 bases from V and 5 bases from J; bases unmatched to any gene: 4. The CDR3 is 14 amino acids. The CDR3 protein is CASSARQGATEAFF. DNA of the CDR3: TGTGCCAGCAGCGCCCGACAGGGGGCGACTGAAGCTTTCTTT.

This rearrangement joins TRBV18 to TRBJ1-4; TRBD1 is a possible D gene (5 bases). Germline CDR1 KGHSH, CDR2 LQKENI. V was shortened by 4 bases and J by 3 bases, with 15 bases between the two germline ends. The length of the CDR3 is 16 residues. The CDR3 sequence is CASSLQDPRANEKLFF. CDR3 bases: TGTGCCAGCTCACTGCAGGACCCCAGGGCTAATGAAAAACTGTTTTTT. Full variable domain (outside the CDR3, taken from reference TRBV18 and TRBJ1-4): NAGVMQNPRHLVRRRGQEARLRCSPMKGHSHVYWYRQLPEEGLKFMVYLQKENIIDESGMPKERFSAEFPKEGPSILRIQQVVRGDSAAYFCASSLQDPRANEKLFFGSGTQLSVL.

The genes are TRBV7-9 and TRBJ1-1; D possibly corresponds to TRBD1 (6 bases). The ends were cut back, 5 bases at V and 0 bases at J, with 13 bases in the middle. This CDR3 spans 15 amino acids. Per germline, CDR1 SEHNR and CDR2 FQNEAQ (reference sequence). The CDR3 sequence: CASSPGGPMNTEAFF. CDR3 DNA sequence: TGTGCCAGCAGCCCGGGGGGGCCTATGAACACTGAAGCTTTCTTT.

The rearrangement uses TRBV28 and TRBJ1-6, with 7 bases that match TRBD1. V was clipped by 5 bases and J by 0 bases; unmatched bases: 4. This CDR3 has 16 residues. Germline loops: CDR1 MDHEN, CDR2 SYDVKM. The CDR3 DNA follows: TGTGCCAGCAGTGTGGGACAGTTCTCCTATAATTCACCCCTCCACTTT. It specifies CASSVGQFSYNSPLHF.

CDR3: CASRRGNTIYF. The CDR3 nucleotides read TGTGCCAGTAGGCGTGGAAACACCATATATTTT. The chain joins TRBV19 to TRBJ1-3, with D unresolved. The germline gives CDR1 LNHDA, CDR2 SQIVND (reference sequence). The CDR3 contains 11 residues. V lost 6 bases and J 3 bases, leaving 3 bases between the germline ends.